The 18 T cell receptor beta chains presented below share a single source sample, sequenced in a study of T cell changes during pregnancy in multiple sclerosis (dated by TCRdb to between 2017 and 2020). Library method: the immunoSEQ multiplex PCR assay. This is the immuneACCESS table as TCRdb keeps it, with only in-frame sequences that have V and J called. A part of the clones is gone; compared with another copy, unresolved V genes explain less than half, and the rest is unexplained. This sample lists 35,000 to 45,000 clones; roughly 84% were detected once. The ten largest clones capture 3.5% to 5% of the sample. The sample in question was CD8+ T cells from peripheral blood mononuclear cells, obtained in the first trimester of pregnancy. The receptors originated from a female donor with multiple sclerosis, enrolled in a pregnancy study.

CDR3: CASSLGAAGQDGYTF. DNA of the CDR3: TGTGCCAGCAGTTTAGGTGCGGCAGGGCAGGATGGCTACACCTTC. The J gene is TRBJ1-2, the V gene TRBV27, with D maybe TRBD1 (5 bases). Germline loops: CDR1 MNHEY, CDR2 SMNVEV (reference sequence). V dropped 2 bases and J dropped 6 bases, with 16 bases sitting between them. This CDR3 spans 15 amino acids.

The chain has TRBV7-9 and TRBJ1-1, with D possibly being TRBD1 (5 bases). Germline V gene lookup returns CDR1 SEHNR and CDR2 FQNEAQ (reference sequence). V was trimmed by 5 bases and J by 3 bases, leaving 13 bases between them. The CDR3 totals 14 residues. For the CDR3, the DNA is TGTGCCAGCAGCGAGTGGGGCGGGGACACTGAAGCTTTCTTT. Translation: CASSEWGGDTEAFF.

The chain has TRBV7-3 and TRBJ1-1, with D perhaps TRBD1 (5 bases). Germline lookup yields CDR1 SGHTA and CDR2 FQGTGA. CDR3 size: 16 residues. Between the trimmed V and J ends, which lost 2 bases and 3 bases, there was a span of 16 bases. DNA for the CDR3: TGTGCCAGCAGCTTAGGGGACTCAATCTCCCACACTGAAGCTTTCTTT. As protein: CASSLGDSISHTEAFF.

V and J are TRBV2 and TRBJ1-2; D possibly corresponds to TRBD1 (5 bases). CDR3 length: 17 residues. Germline V lookup: CDR1 SNHLY, CDR2 FYNNEI. V was cut by 8 bases and J by 1 base, with 23 bases left in between. The DNA for the CDR3 is TGTGCCAGCGACCAGCGAGACAGCCTAATTTATAACTATGGCTACACCTTC. Translation gives CASDQRDSLIYNYGYTF.

The rearrangement uses TRBV7-6 and TRBJ2-5, with a tentative D call TRBD1 (6 bases). Germline V lookup: CDR1 SGHVS, CDR2 FNYEAQ. The CDR3 extends over 15 amino acids. V lost 1 base, J lost 1 base, and 10 bases lay in between. CDR3 protein: CASSLGQGSQETQYF. Here the CDR3 DNA reads TGTGCCAGCAGCTTAGGGCAGGGGAGCCAAGAGACCCAGTACTTC.

This chain joins TRBV18 and TRBJ2-5, with D hard to call. In germline, CDR1 is KGHSH, CDR2 LQKENI. The CDR3 consists of 14 residues. V lost 3 bases and J lost 5, with 13 bases in between. In DNA form, the CDR3 reads TGTGCCAGCTCACCCGCCCAGGCCTGGGAGACCCAGTACTTC. As protein: CASSPAQAWETQYF.

The gene calls are TRBV4-1 and TRBJ1-5; no clear D gene. V lost 4 bases, J lost 6 bases, and 10 bases lay in between. The V gene's germline CDR1 is MGHRA and CDR2 YSYEKL. The CDR3 spans 13 residues. The CDR3 protein is CASSLAVGQPQHF. The CDR3 bases are TGCGCCAGCAGCCTGGCGGTAGGTCAGCCCCAGCATTTT.

V usage is TRBV27 and J usage is TRBJ1-4, with D possibly matching TRBD1 (6 bases). The V gene lost 5 bases and the J gene lost 2 bases, with 12 bases spanning the gap. CDR1 and CDR2 (germline): MNHEY, SMNVEV (reference sequence). There are 15 residues in the CDR3. The CDR3 loop is CASSPLGGTNEKLFF. CDR3 in DNA: TGTGCCAGCAGTCCTCTTGGGGGCACTAATGAAAAACTGTTTTTT. The full variable domain, in which reference TRBV27 and TRBJ1-4 provide the parts outside the CDR3, is EAQVTQNPRYLITVTGKKLTVTCSQNMNHEYMSWYRQDPGLGLRQIYYSMNVEVTDKGDVPEGYKVSRKEKRNFPLILESPSPNQTSLYFCASSPLGGTNEKLFFGSGTQLSVL.

V and J are TRBV2 and TRBJ1-2; D is perhaps TRBD1 (5 bases). The CDR3 spans 14 residues. V lost 3 bases and J 2 bases, leaving 10 bases between the germline ends. The germline V gene encodes CDR1 SNHLY and CDR2 FYNNEI. CDR3 loop: CASSESPGNYGYTF. Written as DNA, the CDR3 is TGTGCCAGCAGTGAGTCGCCAGGGAACTATGGCTACACCTTC.

The chain recombines TRBV27 with TRBJ2-7, with TRBD1 as a possible D gene (5 bases). Per the germline V gene, CDR1 is MNHEY and CDR2 is SMNVEV (reference sequence). The germline V and J ends were trimmed by 5 bases and 3 bases, with 11 bases remaining between them. The CDR3 has 13 amino acids. The CDR3 DNA follows: TGTGCCAGCAGTCCCCTGGACAACTACGAGCAGTACTTC. As protein: CASSPLDNYEQYF.

V gene TRBV5-1 combines with J gene TRBJ1-1; D is undetermined. V dropped 4 bases and J dropped 4 bases, with 11 bases sitting between them. CDR1 and CDR2 from the germline V gene are SGHRS and YFSETQ. The CDR3 extends over 13 amino acids. In DNA form, the CDR3 reads TGCGCCAGCAGCGGAGCATGGAGCACTGAAGCTTTCTTT. Its protein product is CASSGAWSTEAFF.

The V call is TRBV25-1, the J call TRBJ1-4; no definite D call. This CDR3 has 15 residues. In germline, CDR1 is MGHDK, CDR2 SYGVNS. Trimming pared 1 base from V and 1 base from J, leaving 7 bases between. CDR3 region: CASSEWERTNEKLFF. The CDR3, as DNA: TGTGCCAGCAGTGAATGGGAGCGAACTAATGAAAAACTGTTTTTT.

J is TRBJ2-7 and V is TRBV6-1; the match to TRBD1 covers 7 bases. The CDR3 is 13 amino acids. The germline V gene encodes CDR1 MNHNS and CDR2 SASEGT. J gave up 2 bases and V 6 bases, and 4 bases lay outside the gene matches. The chain's CDR3 is CASSWDRTYEQYF. Written as DNA, the CDR3 is TGTGCCAGCAGCTGGGACAGAACCTACGAGCAGTACTTC.

The J gene is TRBJ1-1, the V gene TRBV11-2; D is unclear. The V end lost 1 base, the J end lost 1 base, and 7 bases lay between the germline ends. This CDR3 has 14 residues. Germline CDR1 is SGHAT and CDR2 is FQNNGV. The CDR3 reads CASSLVTGNTEAFF. The CDR3 nucleotides read TGTGCCAGCAGCTTAGTAACGGGGAACACTGAAGCTTTCTTT.

As DNA, the CDR3 is TGTGCCAGCAGCTTGGAGGGGGATCCCTCCTACGAGCAGTACTTC. Translated: CASSLEGDPSYEQYF. V gene TRBV5-6 combines with J gene TRBJ2-7; D may be TRBD1 (6 bases). This CDR3 region has 15 residues. Trimming took 0 bases from V and 0 from J, leaving 10 bases between them. Germline CDR1 and CDR2: SGHDT and YYEEEE.

The chain combines TRBV7-9 with TRBJ2-7; D is uncertain. This CDR3 is 17 amino acids long. The V end was cut by 4 bases, the J end by 6 bases, with 25 bases between. Germline loops: CDR1 SEHNR, CDR2 FQNEAQ (reference sequence). The CDR3 DNA is TGTGCCAGCAGCTCAAGTCGGTCGTCCCCCCGAATGCTCGAGCAGTACTTC. This gives the protein CASSSSRSSPRMLEQYF.

The chain uses TRBV6-1 and TRBJ2-7; the match to TRBD1 covers 8 bases. With V trimmed by 1 base and J by 3 bases, 2 bases remained unmatched. Germline V gene data show CDR1 as MNHNS and CDR2 as SASEGT. This CDR3 region has 14 residues. As DNA, the CDR3 is TGTGCCAGCAGTGAAGAACAGGGGGTCTACGAGCAGTACTTC. It translates to CASSEEQGVYEQYF.

The chain joins TRBV6-5 to TRBJ2-1, with a weak D call TRBD1 (6 bases). The V end was cut by 2 bases, the J end by 4 bases, with 15 bases between. This CDR3 contains 16 residues. In germline, CDR1 is MNHEY, CDR2 SVGAGI. The CDR3 reads CASSYLHGTLYNEQFF. In nucleotides, the CDR3 is TGTGCCAGCAGTTACCTCCACGGGACATTATACAATGAGCAGTTCTTC.